One sample yielded the 7 T cell receptor beta chains listed below, sequenced in a study of Ad26.COV2.S vaccination and SARS-CoV-2 variants. Profiling relied on immunoSEQ multiplex PCR, and the TCRdb table lists in-frame clones only, not all of them. The table records 430,000 or so clones, nearly 90% of them present only once. Specified treatment: roughly 19 received Ad26.COV2.S at low or high dose, single or two shots; five or six received placebo; per-sample allocation not given. It was on day 63 after the first vaccine or placebo injection that samples were taken. The sequenced sample was peripheral blood, obtained in a trial of Ad26.COV2.S vaccine versus placebo. The receptors originated from a person between 18 and 59 years old who received the Ad26.COV2.S COVID-19 vaccine or a placebo.

The rearrangement links TRBV27 to TRBJ2-3; D ambiguous. The germline V gene has CDR1 MNHEY and CDR2 SMNVEV (reference sequence). V shed 2 bases and J shed 1 base, with 4 bases lying between them. The CDR3 contains 13 residues. The CDR3 reads CASSLEGTDTQYF. The CDR3 DNA reads TGTGCCAGCAGTTTAGAGGGCACAGATACGCAGTATTTT.

This clone was observed once. V usage is TRBV10-3 and J usage is TRBJ2-4; TRBD1 might be the D (6 bases). In germline, CDR1 is ENHRY, CDR2 SYGVKD. Trimming stripped 2 bases from V and 1 base from J, with 6 bases between. The CDR3 is 14 amino acids. CDR3 sequence: CAISEDRAKNIQYF. The CDR3, as DNA: TGTGCCATCAGTGAGGACAGGGCCAAAAACATTCAGTACTTC.

The chain uses TRBV2 and TRBJ2-5; the D is unclear. The germline gives CDR1 SNHLY, CDR2 FYNNEI. V was cut by 4 bases and J by 4 bases, with 13 bases left in between. This CDR3 region has 14 residues. CDR3 sequence: CASSVGSVSETQYF. The CDR3 DNA reads as TGTGCCAGCAGTGTGGGCAGCGTGTCAGAGACCCAGTACTTC. Full variable domain (outside the CDR3, taken from reference TRBV2 and TRBJ2-5): EPEVTQTPSHQVTQMGQEVILRCVPISNHLYFYWYRQILGQKVEFLVSFYNNEISEKSEIFDDQFSVERPDGSNFTLKIRSTKLEDSAMYFCASSVGSVSETQYFGPGTRLLVL.

V and J are TRBV9 and TRBJ2-1; no clear D gene. CDR3 length equals 16 residues. Germline loops: CDR1 SGDLS, CDR2 YYNGEE. The V gene lost 0 bases and the J gene lost 4 bases, with 14 bases spanning the gap. The CDR3 sequence is CASSVAGQASYNEQFF. DNA of the CDR3: TGTGCCAGCAGCGTAGCTGGTCAGGCCTCGTACAATGAGCAGTTCTTC.

This clone was detected only once. A junction boundary mismatches the germline segment, possibly from a read error. This rearrangement joins TRBV7-7 to TRBJ2-3, with TRBD2 as a possible D gene (5 bases). CDR3 length: 16 residues. Per the germline V gene, CDR1 is SSHAT and CDR2 is FNYEAQ (reference sequence). The CDR3 loop is CASSLAQDPPADTQYF. In DNA, the CDR3 is TGTGCTAGCAGCTTAGCGCAGGACCCTCCCGCGGATACGCAGTATTTT.

This clone has just one count. The V and J genes are TRBV13 and TRBJ2-2, with D perhaps given as TRBD1 or TRBD2 (5 bases each). The CDR3 consists of 16 residues. Germline CDR1 PRHDT, CDR2 FYEKMQ (reference sequence). V was cut by 5 bases and J by 3 bases, with 16 bases left in between. CDR3 DNA sequence: TGTGCCAGCAGCGGGACGTCCGCGTCGTACACCGGGGAGCTGTTTTTT. It yields the protein CASSGTSASYTGELFF.

This chain joins TRBV19 and TRBJ2-5, with D possibly TRBD1 on 6 matching bases. Trimming removed 6 bases at V and 5 bases at J, with 19 bases between. Germline loops: CDR1 LNHDA, CDR2 SQIVND (reference sequence). The CDR3 length is 15 residues. The CDR3: CASSAKTGLRETQYF. The DNA for the CDR3 is TGTGCCAGTAGCGCCAAGACAGGTTTGAGGGAGACCCAGTACTTC. Supplemented by reference TRBV19 and TRBJ2-5, the full variable domain reads DGGITQSPKYLFRKEGQNVTLSCEQNLNHDAMYWYRQDPGQGLRLIYYSQIVNDFQKGDIAEGYSVSREKKESFPLTVTSAQKNPTAFYLCASSAKTGLRETQYFGPGTRLLVL.